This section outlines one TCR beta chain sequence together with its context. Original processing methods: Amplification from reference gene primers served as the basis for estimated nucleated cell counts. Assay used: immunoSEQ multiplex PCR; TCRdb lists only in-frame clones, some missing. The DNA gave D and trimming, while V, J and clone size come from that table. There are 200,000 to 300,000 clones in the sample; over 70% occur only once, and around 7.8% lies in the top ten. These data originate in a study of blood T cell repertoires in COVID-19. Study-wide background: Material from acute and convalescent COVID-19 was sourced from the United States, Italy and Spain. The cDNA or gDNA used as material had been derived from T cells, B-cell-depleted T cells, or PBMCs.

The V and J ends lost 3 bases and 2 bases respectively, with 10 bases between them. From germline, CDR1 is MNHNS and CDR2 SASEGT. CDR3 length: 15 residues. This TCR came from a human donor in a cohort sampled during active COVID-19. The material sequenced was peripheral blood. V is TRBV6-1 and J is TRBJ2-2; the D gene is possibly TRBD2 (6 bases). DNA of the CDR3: TGTGCCAGCAGTGAGAGAGGACTAAACACCGGGGAGCTGTTTTTT. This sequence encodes CASSERGLNTGELFF.